This T cell receptor beta chain was found in a study of T cells in Graves' hyperthyroidism and ophthalmopathy. The investigators amplified TCR beta CDR3 regions from RNA transcripts. The HTBI primer set was used in a first-round RT-PCR of the TCR CDR3. MiXCR, applied by TCRdb to the multiplex PCR reads, yields one record per CDR3 protein. The table has approximately 360,000 distinct CDR3 sequences, around 16% seen once. This clonotype has at least ten counts. Its specificity is unknown. Points from the study as a whole: Most expanded thyroid clonotypes above 0.001 recurred in blood.

The CDR3 has 13 amino acids. V lost 5 bases to trimming and J lost 6 bases, with 13 bases between them. Germline V gives CDR1 GTSNPN, CDR2 SVGIG (reference sequence). Fresh peripheral blood, about 9.3 ml, yielded the PBMCs. The rearrangement uses TRBV30 and TRBJ1-4, with D uncertain. This TCR derives from a woman aged 18 to 35 with Graves' hyperthyroidism that later progressed to Graves' ophthalmopathy. Source material: blood. The DNA for the CDR3 is TGTGCCTGGGGACGCGGGAGGGATGAAAAACTGTTTTTT. Its translation is CAWGRGRDEKLFF.